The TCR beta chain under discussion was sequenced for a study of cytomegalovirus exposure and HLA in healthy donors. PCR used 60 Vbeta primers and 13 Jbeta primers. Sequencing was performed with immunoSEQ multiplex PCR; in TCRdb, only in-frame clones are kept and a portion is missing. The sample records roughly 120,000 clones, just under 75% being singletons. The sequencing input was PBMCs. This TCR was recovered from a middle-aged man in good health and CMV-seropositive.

The CDR3 bases are TGTGCCAGCAGCTTTTGGGACAGCTACACCGGGGAGCTGTTTTTT. Residues: CASSFWDSYTGELFF. The chain recombines TRBV7-9 with TRBJ2-2; 7 positions match TRBD1. There are 15 residues in the CDR3. Germline lookup yields CDR1 SEHNR and CDR2 FQNEAQ (reference sequence). The J segment lost 3 bases and the V segment lost 3 bases, leaving 4 bases of the junction unmatched.